The 20 T cell receptor beta chains listed next were all sequenced from one sample in a study of blood T cell repertoires in COVID-19 (TCRdb year 2020). Library generation was performed with the immunoSEQ multiplex PCR assay. TCRdb carries this immuneACCESS record with in-frame sequences only. Its versions omit some clonotypes, under half of them owing to an unresolved V gene in the studies checked, with the rest unexplained. The sample contains 200,000 or so clones, roughly nine tenths of them found a single time. The ten largest clonotypes hold roughly 2.8% of the sample. Sequences were obtained from PBMCs or T cells enriched from blood (not recorded which). The receptors shown here come from a woman aged 25-40 years who had recovered from COVID-19.

V gene TRBV4-1 combines with J gene TRBJ1-1, with no clear D. The germline CDR1 and CDR2 sequences are MGHRA and YSYEKL. CDR3 length: 13 amino acids. The V gene lost 3 bases and the J gene lost 7 bases, with 12 bases spanning the gap. The CDR3 DNA reads TGCGCCAGCAGCCAGCCCTTTCGGGGTGAAGCTTTCTTT. It encodes CASSQPFRGEAFF.

The rearrangement joins TRBV7-2 to TRBJ1-6, with 9 bases lining up with TRBD1. After removal of 5 bases from V and 10 bases from J, the junction contained 6 bases not matched to a gene. The V gene's germline CDR1 is SGHTA and CDR2 FQGNSA. The CDR3 sequence is 14 residues long. The CDR3 spells CASSPGTGKSPLHF. In DNA form, the CDR3 reads TGTGCCAGCAGCCCCGGGACAGGGAAATCACCCCTCCACTTT.

This rearrangement joins TRBV9 to TRBJ2-3; 8 nucleotides agree with TRBD2. J was trimmed by 2 bases and V by 3 bases; bases with no gene match: 8. The CDR3 sequence is 16 residues long. In germline, CDR1 is SGDLS, CDR2 YYNGEE. CDR3 nucleotides: TGTGCCAGCAGCGGAATAGCGGGGAAGACCACAGATACGCAGTATTTT. Its protein is CASSGIAGKTTDTQYF.

This clone came up once. The gene calls are TRBV25-1 and TRBJ2-1; 11 bases are shared with TRBD1. Germline assignment: CDR1 MGHDK and CDR2 SYGVNS. The CDR3 totals 12 residues. V trimming: 4 bases; J trimming: 15 bases; junction bases outside the gene matches: 5. Here the CDR3 DNA reads TGTGCCAGCAGTGGAGGGACAGGGGGTACGTTCTTC. This gives the protein CASSGGTGGTFF.

This clone appeared once. The chain recombines TRBV19 with TRBJ2-1; D remains unclear. Germline V gene sequence: CDR1 LNHDA, CDR2 SQIVND (reference sequence). V gave up 6 bases and J gave up 0 bases, with 6 bases separating them. The CDR3 consists of 13 residues. The CDR3 reads CASRAYSYNEQFF. The DNA of the CDR3 is TGTGCCAGTAGAGCGTACTCCTACAATGAGCAGTTCTTC.

The chain recombines TRBV7-2 with TRBJ2-1; tentatively, D is TRBD2 (6 bases). Germline CDR1 reads SGHTA; CDR2 reads FQGNSA. This CDR3 has 16 amino acids. The germline V and J ends were trimmed by 0 bases and 2 bases, with 11 bases remaining between them. CDR3 sequence: CASSLAVTGAYNEQFF. CDR3 coding DNA: TGTGCCAGCAGCTTAGCTGTCACGGGGGCCTACAATGAGCAGTTCTTC. The variable domain in full, completed from reference TRBV7-2 and TRBJ2-1, reads GAGVSQSPSNKVTEKGKDVELRCDPISGHTALYWYRQSLGQGLEFLIYFQGNSAPDKSGLPSDRFSAERTGGSVSTLTIQRTQQEDSAVYLCASSLAVTGAYNEQFFGPGTRLTVL.

V gene TRBV4-3 combines with J gene TRBJ1-4; D is ambiguous. The V gene lost 4 bases and the J gene lost 3 bases, with 9 bases spanning the gap. The CDR3 runs to 14 residues. Germline values: CDR1 LGHNA, CDR2 YSLEER. The DNA for the CDR3 is TGCGCCAGCAGCCGGAGCAGATCTAATGAAAAACTGTTTTTT. Encoded protein: CASSRSRSNEKLFF.

The V call is TRBV7-2, the J call TRBJ1-2; D not resolved. CDR3 length: 15 amino acids. V was cut by 2 bases and J by 4 bases, with 14 bases left in between. Per the germline V gene, CDR1 is SGHTA and CDR2 is FQGNSA. In DNA, the CDR3 is TGTGCCAGCAGCTTATGGCCCGGCCTAGCCTATGGCTACACCTTC. It specifies CASSLWPGLAYGYTF. Full variable domain (remainder filled in from reference TRBV7-2 and TRBJ1-2): GAGVSQSPSNKVTEKGKDVELRCDPISGHTALYWYRQSLGQGLEFLIYFQGNSAPDKSGLPSDRFSAERTGGSVSTLTIQRTQQEDSAVYLCASSLWPGLAYGYTFGSGTRLTVV.

V and J are TRBV7-9 and TRBJ1-1, with D unresolved. Germline CDR1 reads SEHNR; CDR2 reads FQNEAQ (reference sequence). The V and J ends lost 2 bases and 8 bases respectively, with 6 bases between them. This CDR3 region has 11 residues. The CDR3 reads CASSLQWEAFF. CDR3 DNA sequence: TGTGCCAGCAGCTTACAGTGGGAAGCTTTCTTT.

The chain is built from TRBV11-2 and TRBJ1-5; tentative D call: TRBD1 (5 bases). Germline V gene data show CDR1 as SGHAT and CDR2 as FQNNGV. V was cut by 1 base and J by 6 bases, with 13 bases left in between. The CDR3 contains 15 residues. The CDR3 sequence: CASSLGRGFSQPQHF. DNA for the CDR3: TGTGCCAGCAGCTTAGGGCGGGGGTTTAGTCAGCCCCAGCATTTT.

In the case of this clone: At the DNA level, this CDR3 is encoded by other sequences in the same sample as well. The chain recombines TRBV12-3 or TRBV12-4 with TRBJ2-5; D not certain. V was shortened by 5 bases and J by 5 bases, with 6 bases between the two germline ends. The CDR3 runs 11 residues. CDR3 DNA: TGTGCCAGCAGTCTCAGGGAGACCCAGTACTTC. Protein: CASSLRETQYF.

This chain links TRBV10-3 with TRBJ2-1, with a weak D call TRBD2 (6 bases). Germline CDR1 is ENHRY and CDR2 is SYGVKD. The CDR3 loop spans 16 amino acids. V was trimmed by 2 bases and J by 8 bases, leaving 19 bases between them. CDR3 in DNA: TGTGCCATCAGTGAGCCGGCGGGGCCCCTCGGGGATGAGCAGTTCTTC. Translating it yields CAISEPAGPLGDEQFF.

The V call is TRBV5-4, the J call TRBJ2-2, with TRBD2 identical over 9 bases. Germline CDR1 and CDR2: SGHNT and YYREEE (reference sequence). This CDR3 is built from 15 residues. Trimming took 2 bases from V and 1 from J; bases not matched to a gene: 0. Here the CDR3 reads CASSLLAGNTGELFF. The CDR3 region has the DNA TGTGCCAGCAGCTTACTAGCGGGGAACACCGGGGAGCTGTTTTTT.

This clone was seen a few times. The chain couples TRBV6-2 or TRBV6-3 to TRBJ1-1; D call uncertain. Germline CDR1 MNHEY, CDR2 SVGEGT. The CDR3 has 12 residues. The ends were cut back, 0 bases at V and 11 bases at J, with 10 bases in the middle. The CDR3 loop reads CASSYSGGLAFF. In DNA, the CDR3 is TGTGCCAGCAGTTACTCGGGAGGCCTGGCTTTCTTT.

As DNA, the CDR3 is TGTGCCAGCAGCCGCCGGGGACAGGGAGGGACCGGGGAGCTGTTTTTT. It encodes CASSRRGQGGTGELFF. The V call is TRBV7-2, the J call TRBJ2-2; 9 bases align to TRBD1. The V and J ends lost 5 bases and 5 bases, in that order; junction bases with no gene match: 9. Germline V CDR1 and CDR2: SGHTA, FQGNSA. This CDR3 is 16 amino acids long.

This chain uses TRBV15 with TRBJ1-5, with a possible D match to TRBD1 (5 bases). The CDR3 length is 18 residues. From germline, CDR1 is LNHNV and CDR2 YYDKDF (reference sequence). The germline V and J ends were trimmed by 0 bases and 0 bases, with 15 bases remaining between them. The CDR3 sequence is CATSRDRRQFFSNQPQHF. For the CDR3, the DNA is TGTGCCACCAGCAGAGATCGTCGACAGTTTTTTAGCAATCAGCCCCAGCATTTT.

The genes are TRBV6-5 and TRBJ2-3; 7 bases align to TRBD2. CDR1 MNHEY and CDR2 SVGAGI come from the germline V gene. CDR3 size: 14 residues. The V and J ends lost 8 bases and 5 bases, in that order; junction bases with no gene match: 10. The CDR3 is CASGDYGDGDTQYF. CDR3 DNA: TGTGCCAGCGGGGACTATGGGGATGGAGATACGCAGTATTTT.

The rearrangement links TRBV2 to TRBJ2-3; 8 bases map to TRBD2. Germline V gene sequence: CDR1 SNHLY, CDR2 FYNNEI. V was clipped by 1 base and J by 3 bases; unmatched bases: 6. The CDR3 has 16 amino acids. CDR3 in DNA: TGTGCCAGCAGTGAAGTGCTAGCGGGTCTGACAGATACGCAGTATTTT. This gives the protein CASSEVLAGLTDTQYF.

The rearrangement links TRBV9 to TRBJ1-1; D is possibly TRBD1 (5 bases). Germline V gene lookup returns CDR1 SGDLS and CDR2 YYNGEE. This CDR3 region has 14 residues. Trimming cost V 3 bases and J 0 bases, with 9 bases left between them. The CDR3 loop is CASSADTMNTEAFF. CDR3 sequence (DNA): TGTGCCAGCAGCGCGGACACCATGAACACTGAAGCTTTCTTT. Looking up the rest from reference TRBV9 and TRBJ1-1 gives the full variable domain: DSGVTQTPKHLITATGQRVTLRCSPRSGDLSVYWYQQSLDQGLQFLIQYYNGEERAKGNILERFSAQQFPDLHSELNLSSLELGDSALYFCASSADTMNTEAFFGQGTRLTVV.

J is TRBJ1-3 and V is TRBV13; tentative D call: TRBD1 (6 bases). Trimming pared 2 bases from V and 2 bases from J, leaving 10 bases between. The germline CDR1 and CDR2 sequences are PRHDT and FYEKMQ (reference sequence). This CDR3 contains 15 residues. The CDR3 DNA reads TGTGCCAGCAGCTTACGCAGGGGAACTGGAAACACCATATATTTT. Translation: CASSLRRGTGNTIYF.